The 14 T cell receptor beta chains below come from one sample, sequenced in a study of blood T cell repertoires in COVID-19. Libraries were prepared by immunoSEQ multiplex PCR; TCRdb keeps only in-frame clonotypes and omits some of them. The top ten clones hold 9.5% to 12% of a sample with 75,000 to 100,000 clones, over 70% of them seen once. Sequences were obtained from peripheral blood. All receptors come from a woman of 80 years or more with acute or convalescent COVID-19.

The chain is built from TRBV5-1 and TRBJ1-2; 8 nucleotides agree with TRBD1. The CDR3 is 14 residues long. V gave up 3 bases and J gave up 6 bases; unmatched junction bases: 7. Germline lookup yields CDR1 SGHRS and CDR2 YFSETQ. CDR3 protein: CASSSMTGEDGYTF. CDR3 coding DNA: TGCGCCAGCAGCTCGATGACAGGGGAAGATGGCTACACCTTC.

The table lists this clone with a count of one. DNA for the CDR3: TGTGCCAGCAGTTCCCAACAGGGGGCGGTGGGTGAAAAACTGTTTTTT. This translates into CASSSQQGAVGEKLFF. The rearrangement joins TRBV27 to TRBJ1-4, with 9 bases lining up with TRBD1. Trimming removed 4 bases from V and 7 bases from J; junction bases left unmatched: 10. The CDR3 is 16 amino acids. CDR1 MNHEY and CDR2 SMNVEV come from the germline V gene (reference sequence).

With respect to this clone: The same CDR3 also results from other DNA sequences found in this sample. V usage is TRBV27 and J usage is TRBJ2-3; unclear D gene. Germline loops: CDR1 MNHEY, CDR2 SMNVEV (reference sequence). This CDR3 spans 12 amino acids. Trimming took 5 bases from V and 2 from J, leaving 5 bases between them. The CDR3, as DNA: TGTGCCAGCAGTCCCTCCACAGATACGCAGTATTTT. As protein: CASSPSTDTQYF.

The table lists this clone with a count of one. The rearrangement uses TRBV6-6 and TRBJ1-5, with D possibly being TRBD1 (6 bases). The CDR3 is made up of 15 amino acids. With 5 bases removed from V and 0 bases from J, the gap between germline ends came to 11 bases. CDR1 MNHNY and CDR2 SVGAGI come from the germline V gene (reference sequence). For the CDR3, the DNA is TGTGCCAGCAGTCCAGGGGTAGTTAGCAATCAGCCCCAGCATTTT. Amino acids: CASSPGVVSNQPQHF.

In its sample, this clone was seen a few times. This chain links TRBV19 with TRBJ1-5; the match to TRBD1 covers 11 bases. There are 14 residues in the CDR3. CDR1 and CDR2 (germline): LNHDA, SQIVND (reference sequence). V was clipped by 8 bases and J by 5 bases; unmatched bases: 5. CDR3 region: CASWDRGLHQPQHF. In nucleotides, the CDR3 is TGTGCCAGTTGGGACAGGGGGTTACATCAGCCCCAGCATTTT.

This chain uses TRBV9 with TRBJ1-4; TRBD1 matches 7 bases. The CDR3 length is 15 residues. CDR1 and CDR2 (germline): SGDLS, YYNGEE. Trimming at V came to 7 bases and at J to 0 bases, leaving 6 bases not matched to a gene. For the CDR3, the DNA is TGTGCCAGCGGCCCTACAGGGGCAACTAATGAAAAACTGTTTTTT. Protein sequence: CASGPTGATNEKLFF.

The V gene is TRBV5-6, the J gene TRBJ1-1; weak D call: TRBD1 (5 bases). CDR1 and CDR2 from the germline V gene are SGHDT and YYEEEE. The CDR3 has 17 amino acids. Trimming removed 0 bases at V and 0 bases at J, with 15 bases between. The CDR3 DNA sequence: TGTGCCAGCAGCTTGGACCGTGAGGGGAGGGTGAACACTGAAGCTTTCTTT. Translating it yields CASSLDREGRVNTEAFF.

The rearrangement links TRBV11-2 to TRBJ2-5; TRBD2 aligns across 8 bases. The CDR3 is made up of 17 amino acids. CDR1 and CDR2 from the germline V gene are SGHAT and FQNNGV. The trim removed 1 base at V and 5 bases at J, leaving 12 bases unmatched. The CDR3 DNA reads TGTGCCAGCAGCTTAGGGATGGGTTTACTAGCGGCGGAGACCCAGTACTTC. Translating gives CASSLGMGLLAAETQYF. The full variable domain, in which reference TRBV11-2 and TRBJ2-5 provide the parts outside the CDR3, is EAGVAQSPRYKIIEKRQSVAFWCNPISGHATLYWYQQILGQGPKLLIQFQNNGVVDDSQLPKDRFSAERLKGVDSTLKIQPAKLEDSAVYLCASSLGMGLLAAETQYFGPGTRLLVL.

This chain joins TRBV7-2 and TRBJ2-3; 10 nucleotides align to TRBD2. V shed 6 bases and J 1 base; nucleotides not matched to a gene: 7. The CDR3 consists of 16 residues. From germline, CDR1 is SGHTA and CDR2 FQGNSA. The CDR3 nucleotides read TGTGCCAGCAGGTTATTTCTAGCGGGGGGCACAGATACGCAGTATTTT. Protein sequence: CASRLFLAGGTDTQYF.

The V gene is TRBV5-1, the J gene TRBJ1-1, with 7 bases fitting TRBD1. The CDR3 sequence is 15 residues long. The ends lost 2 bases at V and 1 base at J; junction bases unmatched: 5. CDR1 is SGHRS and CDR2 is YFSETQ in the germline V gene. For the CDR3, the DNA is TGCGCCAGCAGCTTAAGGGGGCTCGGGAACACTGAAGCTTTCTTT. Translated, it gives CASSLRGLGNTEAFF.

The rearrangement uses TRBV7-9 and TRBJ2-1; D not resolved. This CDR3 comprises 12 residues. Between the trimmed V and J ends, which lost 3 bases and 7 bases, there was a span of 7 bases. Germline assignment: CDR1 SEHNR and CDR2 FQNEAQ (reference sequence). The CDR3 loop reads CASSLAANEQFF. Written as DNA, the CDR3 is TGTGCCAGCAGCTTGGCGGCGAATGAGCAGTTCTTC. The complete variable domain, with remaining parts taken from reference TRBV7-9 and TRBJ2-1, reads DTGVSQNPRHKITKRGQNVTFRCDPISEHNRLYWYRQTLGQGPEFLTYFQNEAQLEKSRLLSDRFSAERPKGSFSTLEIQRTEQGDSAMYLCASSLAANEQFFGPGTRLTVL.

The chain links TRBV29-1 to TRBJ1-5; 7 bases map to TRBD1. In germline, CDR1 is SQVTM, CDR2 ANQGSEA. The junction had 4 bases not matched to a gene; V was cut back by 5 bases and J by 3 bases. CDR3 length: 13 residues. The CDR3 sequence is CSVRDSFNQPQHF. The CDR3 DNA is TGCAGCGTTCGGGACAGTTTCAATCAGCCCCAGCATTTT.

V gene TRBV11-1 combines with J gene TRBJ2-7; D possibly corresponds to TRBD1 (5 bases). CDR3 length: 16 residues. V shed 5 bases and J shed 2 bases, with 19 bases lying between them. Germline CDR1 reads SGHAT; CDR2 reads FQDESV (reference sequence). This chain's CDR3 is CASSLTPDSSAYEQYF. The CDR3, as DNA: TGTGCCAGCAGCCTCACCCCCGACAGTTCAGCCTACGAGCAGTACTTC.

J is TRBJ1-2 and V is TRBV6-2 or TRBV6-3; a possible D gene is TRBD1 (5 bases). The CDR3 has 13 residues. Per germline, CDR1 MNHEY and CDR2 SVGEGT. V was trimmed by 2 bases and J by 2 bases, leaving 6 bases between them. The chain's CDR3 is CASSYPGNYGYTF. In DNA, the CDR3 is TGTGCCAGCAGTTACCCAGGGAACTATGGCTACACCTTC.